One and the same sample provided the 7 T cell receptor beta chains below, sequenced in a study of blood T cell repertoires in COVID-19. TCRdb keeps only in-frame clones here, not all; method: immunoSEQ multiplex PCR. The table lists roughly 250,000 clones, approximately 91% of them singletons. Sequencing was done on a sample of peripheral blood. These receptors originate from a woman aged 25 to 45 with acute or convalescent COVID-19.

The chain is built from TRBV30 and TRBJ1-6; 7 bases are shared with TRBD1. CDR1 is GTSNPN and CDR2 is SVGIG in the germline V gene (reference sequence). The CDR3 runs 15 residues. The V and J ends lost 5 bases and 7 bases, in that order; junction bases with no gene match: 11. The CDR3 sequence: CAWGPGTAVNSPLHF. CDR3 bases: TGTGCCTGGGGACCCGGGACAGCCGTGAATTCACCCCTCCACTTT.

This chain links TRBV19 with TRBJ2-3; possible D gene TRBD1, 5 bases. V was shortened by 10 bases and J by 8 bases, with 13 bases between the two germline ends. CDR1 LNHDA and CDR2 SQIVND come from the germline V gene (reference sequence). This CDR3 has 11 residues. CDR3 DNA: TGTGCCACCCACCAGGGCCTTACGCAGTATTTT. It codes for CATHQGLTQYF.

This clone showed up just once. The J gene is TRBJ1-6, the V gene TRBV5-6; D is unclear. The ends were cut back, 3 bases at V and 7 bases at J, with 8 bases in the middle. CDR1 and CDR2 (germline): SGHDT, YYEEEE. The CDR3 is 13 residues long. CDR3 DNA sequence: TGTGCCAGCAGCTCGCAGAGGAATTCACCCCTCCACTTT. This encodes CASSSQRNSPLHF.

The rearrangement links TRBV27 to TRBJ1-1; TRBD1 aligns across 7 bases. Germline V CDR1 and CDR2: MNHEY, SMNVEV (reference sequence). The V gene end was trimmed by 6 bases and the J gene end by 4 bases; junction bases not matched to a gene: 2. This CDR3 is 12 amino acids long. Written as DNA, the CDR3 is TGTGCCAGCAGAGCAGGGGGCACTGAAGCTTTCTTT. Translated, it gives CASRAGGTEAFF.

V gene TRBV5-4 combines with J gene TRBJ2-5; 8 positions agree with TRBD1. Trimming removed 5 bases from V and 5 bases from J; junction bases left unmatched: 14. CDR1 and CDR2 from the germline V gene are SGHNT and YYREEE (reference sequence). The CDR3 covers 16 residues. The CDR3 region has the DNA TGTGCCAGCAGTCCGGCCAGGACAGGGTCGTGGGAGACCCAGTACTTC. Encoded protein: CASSPARTGSWETQYF.

The rearrangement links TRBV12-3 or TRBV12-4 to TRBJ2-7, with D unclear. The ends were cut back, 3 bases at V and 0 bases at J, with 6 bases in the middle. CDR3 size: 13 residues. The CDR3 protein is CASSFGLSYEQYF. In DNA, the CDR3 is TGTGCCAGCAGTTTTGGCCTCTCCTACGAGCAGTACTTC.

This rearrangement joins TRBV7-9 to TRBJ1-1; the D is unclear. Looked up from germline, CDR1 is SEHNR and CDR2 is FQNEAQ (reference sequence). With 1 base removed from V and 7 bases from J, the gap between germline ends came to 7 bases. This CDR3 is built from 12 residues. The CDR3 reads CASSLVRGEAFF. DNA of the CDR3: TGTGCCAGCAGCTTAGTTCGGGGTGAAGCTTTCTTT.